This T cell receptor (beta chain) was identified during a study of tumor-infiltrating lymphocytes in primary liver carcinoma. Study in general: Patients underwent resection of primary liver carcinoma. Study-wide findings and caveats: Top-250-clone fractions were significantly higher in tumors than in blood (p = 0.039).

This CDR3 comprises 17 residues. The V gene's germline CDR1 is LGHNA and CDR2 YNFKEQ. Germline DNA was extracted too, while blood RNA derived from unsorted whole blood. Comments on this clonotype: No antigen is known for it. A read error may produce the germline difference seen at one junction end.

Researchers generated TCR beta cDNA from 500 ng of total RNA, relying on a constant-region primer. Researchers made the TCR beta libraries by running three nested multiplex PCR rounds with slightly modified ARM-PCR. The two initial PCR rounds, around 10 cycles each, used TRBV1-TRBV30 forward and C-beta reverse primers. TCRdb reanalysed the multiplex PCR reads using MiXCR and keeps one entry per CDR3 protein. The sample consists of about 330,000 distinct CDR3 sequences, approximately 65% of them appearing once. The source of this sequence is a man in his forties with primary liver carcinoma and hepatitis B virus infection. This chain links TRBV4-2 with TRBJ2-1; D is perhaps TRBD1 or TRBD2 (5 bases each). The sequencing sample was made of peripheral blood. CDR3: CASSRAVRDHSYNDHFF. CDR3 DNA: TGCGCCAGCAGCCGCGCCGTGAGGGACCACTCCTACAATGATCATTTCTTC.